A selection of T cell receptor beta chains follows, all from one sample in a study of T cell responses to AZD1222 COVID-19 vaccine. The protocol was immunoSEQ multiplex PCR, while the TCRdb copy is restricted to in-frame clones and leaves out a portion. The table records over 120,000 clones, about 93% of them present only once. The specimen was peripheral blood, collected on day 0 of AZD1222 vaccination. The receptors here all came from an adult in good health. Each CDR3 is given with its conserved first and last residue. A D gene is named only where the DNA matches it firmly. Rows give clone size only sometimes, using once, few, many, or a class for an expanded clone.

j_call: TRBJ1-4; v_call: TRBV19; clone_size: .; d_call: .; cdr3_nt: TGTGCCAGTAGTATGGCAGGGGCGAATGAAAAACTGTTTTTT; cdr3_aa: CASSMAGANEKLFF
j_call: TRBJ1-2; v_call: TRBV7-8; clone_size: .; d_call: TRBD1; cdr3_nt: TGTGCCAGCAGCTTTCCGGGACAGGGGACGACTGACTATGGCTACACCTTC; cdr3_aa: CASSFPGQGTTDYGYTF
j_call: TRBJ1-6; v_call: TRBV5-1; clone_size: .; d_call: .; cdr3_nt: TGCGCCAGCAGCAGGAGGGAGGGAGAACTCCACTTT; cdr3_aa: CASSRREGELHF
j_call: TRBJ2-3; v_call: TRBV5-4; clone_size: .; d_call: .; cdr3_nt: TGTGCCAGCAGCCGAGCTCCGGGGCTCACCGATACGCAGTATTTT; cdr3_aa: CASSRAPGLTDTQYF
j_call: TRBJ2-2; v_call: TRBV6-2/TRBV6-3; clone_size: .; d_call: .; cdr3_nt: TGTGCCAGCAGTTACTCGACGAACACCGGGGAGCTGTTTTTT; cdr3_aa: CASSYSTNTGELFF
j_call: TRBJ2-2; v_call: TRBV2; clone_size: .; d_call: .; cdr3_nt: TGTGCCAGCAGGACAGGGAACACCGGGGAGCTGTTTTTT; cdr3_aa: CASRTGNTGELFF
j_call: TRBJ2-1; v_call: TRBV19; clone_size: .; d_call: .; cdr3_nt: TGTGCCAGTAGTATCCTCAGCGGAAGCTCCTACAATGAGCAGTTCTTC; cdr3_aa: CASSILSGSSYNEQFF
j_call: TRBJ1-1; v_call: TRBV3-1/TRBV3-2; clone_size: .; d_call: .; cdr3_nt: TGTGCCAGCAGCCCAGGGGTCGGCACTGAAGCTTTCTTT; cdr3_aa: CASSPGVGTEAFF
j_call: TRBJ1-1; v_call: TRBV2; clone_size: .; d_call: .; cdr3_nt: TGTGCCAGCAGAAACACTGAAGCTTTCTTT; cdr3_aa: CASRNTEAFF
j_call: TRBJ2-1; v_call: TRBV9; clone_size: .; d_call: .; cdr3_nt: TGTGCCAGCAGCGTAGAAGGCGGGGGCGAGCAGTTCTTC; cdr3_aa: CASSVEGGGEQFF
j_call: TRBJ2-7; v_call: TRBV19; clone_size: .; d_call: .; cdr3_nt: TGTGCCAGTAGTATAGGGTTCGGCTACGAGCAGTACTTC; cdr3_aa: CASSIGFGYEQYF
j_call: TRBJ1-5; v_call: TRBV7-8; clone_size: .; d_call: .; cdr3_nt: TGTGCCAGCAGCTTATTCGTATTTGGTGGCAATCAGCCCCAGCATTTT; cdr3_aa: CASSLFVFGGNQPQHF
j_call: TRBJ1-1; v_call: TRBV13; clone_size: .; d_call: .; cdr3_nt: TGTGCCAGCAGCTTAGGAGGGTTCGGATCTTTCTTT; cdr3_aa: CASSLGGFGSFF
j_call: TRBJ2-7; v_call: TRBV11-2; clone_size: .; d_call: TRBD2; cdr3_nt: TGTGCCAGCAGCTTAGCATGGGCTCGCGGGAGCACCTACGAGCAGTACTTC; cdr3_aa: CASSLAWARGSTYEQYF
j_call: TRBJ1-2; v_call: TRBV5-1; clone_size: .; d_call: TRBD1; cdr3_nt: TGCGCCAGCAGCTTGGGGGACAGAAACTATGGCTACACCTTC; cdr3_aa: CASSLGDRNYGYTF
j_call: TRBJ2-7; v_call: TRBV5-6; clone_size: .; d_call: TRBD2; cdr3_nt: TGTGCCAGCAGTCAACTAGCGGGGGGCACCTACGAGCAGTACTTC; cdr3_aa: CASSQLAGGTYEQYF
j_call: TRBJ1-1; v_call: TRBV19; clone_size: .; d_call: .; cdr3_nt: TGTGCCAGTAGTAGTCAACTGAACACTGAAGCTTTCTTT; cdr3_aa: CASSSQLNTEAFF
j_call: TRBJ2-1; v_call: TRBV4-1; clone_size: .; d_call: TRBD1; cdr3_nt: TGCGCCAGCAGCCCCTCAGGGACAGTTGGACAGAATGAGCAGTTCTTC; cdr3_aa: CASSPSGTVGQNEQFF
j_call: TRBJ2-3; v_call: TRBV4-1; clone_size: .; d_call: .; cdr3_nt: TGCGCCAGCAGCCAAGGTGGGGTGCCGAGAAGCACAGATACGCAGTATTTT; cdr3_aa: CASSQGGVPRSTDTQYF
j_call: TRBJ2-5; v_call: TRBV4-1; clone_size: .; d_call: .; cdr3_nt: TGCGCCAGCAGCCACCGGGGACAAGAGACCCAGTACTTC; cdr3_aa: CASSHRGQETQYF
j_call: TRBJ2-7; v_call: TRBV19; clone_size: .; d_call: TRBD1; cdr3_nt: TGTGCCAGCGACAAACAGGGGGTTCGTTCGTTCTCCTACGAGCAGTACTTC; cdr3_aa: CASDKQGVRSFSYEQYF
j_call: TRBJ2-7; v_call: TRBV6-6; clone_size: .; d_call: .; cdr3_nt: TGTGCCAGCAGTCCGGCGTGGGACAAGGCCAACGAGCAGTACTTC; cdr3_aa: CASSPAWDKANEQYF
j_call: TRBJ1-4; v_call: TRBV5-5; clone_size: .; d_call: .; cdr3_nt: TGTGCCAGCAGCTCGTATGACAGGACCCGAGGGGAACTGTTTTTT; cdr3_aa: CASSSYDRTRGELFF
j_call: TRBJ1-1; v_call: TRBV2; clone_size: .; d_call: .; cdr3_nt: TGTGCCAGCAGTGAACTGGGGGAAGGTGAAGCTTTCTTT; cdr3_aa: CASSELGEGEAFF
j_call: TRBJ2-2; v_call: TRBV2; clone_size: .; d_call: TRBD1; cdr3_nt: TGTGCCAGCAGTGAAGACAGGGGAACCGGGGAGCTGTTTTTT; cdr3_aa: CASSEDRGTGELFF
j_call: TRBJ1-6; v_call: TRBV28; clone_size: .; d_call: .; cdr3_nt: TGTGCCAGCGGCCTGACAACAGTTAATAATTCACCCCTCCACTTT; cdr3_aa: CASGLTTVNNSPLHF
j_call: TRBJ2-4; v_call: TRBV27; clone_size: .; d_call: .; cdr3_nt: TGTGCCAGCAGTCCCCGTGGAGTTCCCTCGGGGGCCAAAAACATTCAGTACTTC; cdr3_aa: CASSPRGVPSGAKNIQYF
j_call: TRBJ1-4; v_call: TRBV28; clone_size: once; d_call: .; cdr3_nt: TGTGCCAGCAGTTCACTCCAGACCGGGGCAACTAATGAAAAACTGTTTTTT; cdr3_aa: CASSSLQTGATNEKLFF
j_call: TRBJ1-5; v_call: TRBV10-1; clone_size: .; d_call: TRBD1; cdr3_nt: TGCGCCAGGGGACAGGGAAGGTGTCAGCCCCAGCATTTT; cdr3_aa: CARGQGRCQPQHF
j_call: TRBJ1-1; v_call: TRBV7-3; clone_size: .; d_call: TRBD1; cdr3_nt: TGTGCCAGCAGCTTAGGCACCGGGACAGGTGAAGCTTTCTTT; cdr3_aa: CASSLGTGTGEAFF
j_call: TRBJ1-5; v_call: TRBV7-2; clone_size: .; d_call: .; cdr3_nt: TGTGCCAGCAGCCCTGGGGGGGTCCTCCAGCCCCAGCATTTT; cdr3_aa: CASSPGGVLQPQHF
j_call: TRBJ2-2; v_call: TRBV5-1; clone_size: .; d_call: TRBD1; cdr3_nt: TGCGCCAGCAGCTTGGAACCCATCGGACAGGGGAATGGCGGGGAGCTGTTTTTT; cdr3_aa: CASSLEPIGQGNGGELFF
j_call: TRBJ1-3; v_call: TRBV6-5; clone_size: .; d_call: TRBD1; cdr3_nt: TGTGCCAGCACCCTCGGACAGGGTGCTGGAAACACCATATATTTT; cdr3_aa: CASTLGQGAGNTIYF
j_call: TRBJ1-2; v_call: TRBV7-9; clone_size: .; d_call: TRBD1; cdr3_nt: TGTGCCAGCAGCCAGGGGGCAGGGGCCTATGGCTACACCTTC; cdr3_aa: CASSQGAGAYGYTF
j_call: TRBJ1-4; v_call: TRBV7-9; clone_size: .; d_call: .; cdr3_nt: TGTGCCAGCAGCTTAGCGCAGGGCATTAATGAAAAACTGTTTTTT; cdr3_aa: CASSLAQGINEKLFF
j_call: TRBJ1-1; v_call: TRBV7-2; clone_size: .; d_call: .; cdr3_nt: TGTGCCAGCAGCTTAGCGGGCAGGGGCAATTTGGGGCCTTTCTTT; cdr3_aa: CASSLAGRGNLGPFF
j_call: TRBJ2-2; v_call: TRBV4-1; clone_size: .; d_call: TRBD1; cdr3_nt: TGCGCCAGCAGCCAAGTCGACAGGGGCACCGGGGAGCTGTTTTTT; cdr3_aa: CASSQVDRGTGELFF
j_call: TRBJ1-3; v_call: TRBV6-2/TRBV6-3; clone_size: .; d_call: .; cdr3_nt: TGTGCCAGCAGTTACCCCACTTCAGGGGATCGGAACACCATATATTTT; cdr3_aa: CASSYPTSGDRNTIYF
j_call: TRBJ1-1; v_call: TRBV20-1; clone_size: .; d_call: .; cdr3_nt: TGCAGTGCTAGTCGGAGCGCCTCGAACACTGAAGCTTTCTTT; cdr3_aa: CSASRSASNTEAFF
j_call: TRBJ2-4; v_call: TRBV5-1; clone_size: .; d_call: .; cdr3_nt: TGCGCCAGCAGCTTGGATGACATTCAGTACTTC; cdr3_aa: CASSLDDIQYF
j_call: TRBJ1-1; v_call: TRBV4-1; clone_size: .; d_call: .; cdr3_nt: TGCGCCAGCAGCCCGGGACTCCCGAACACTGAAGCTTTCTTT; cdr3_aa: CASSPGLPNTEAFF
j_call: TRBJ2-3; v_call: TRBV2; clone_size: .; d_call: .; cdr3_nt: TGTGCCAGCAGCCCGGACGGGCGTCCGTCAGATACGCAGTATTTT; cdr3_aa: CASSPDGRPSDTQYF
j_call: TRBJ1-2; v_call: TRBV5-4; clone_size: .; d_call: .; cdr3_nt: TGTGCCAGCAGCTTGGGGGCCACGGGAGGCCTCTATGGCTACACCTTC; cdr3_aa: CASSLGATGGLYGYTF
j_call: TRBJ2-7; v_call: TRBV19; clone_size: once; d_call: .; cdr3_nt: TGTGCCAGTAGTTTAGGAGCCTCCCCCTCATACGAGCAGTACTTC; cdr3_aa: CASSLGASPSYEQYF
j_call: TRBJ1-2; v_call: TRBV10-3; clone_size: .; d_call: .; cdr3_nt: TGTGCCATCATGAAACAGGGTAACTATGGCTACACCTTC; cdr3_aa: CAIMKQGNYGYTF
j_call: TRBJ1-2; v_call: TRBV6-1; clone_size: few; d_call: .; cdr3_nt: TGTGCCAGCAGTGAAGCGCTTCGGGGGACTAACTATGGCTACACCTTC; cdr3_aa: CASSEALRGTNYGYTF
j_call: TRBJ1-5; v_call: TRBV2; clone_size: .; d_call: TRBD1; cdr3_nt: TGTGCCAGTCGGACAGGAGGGAACAATCAGCCCCAGCATTTT; cdr3_aa: CASRTGGNNQPQHF
j_call: TRBJ1-1; v_call: TRBV7-2; clone_size: .; d_call: TRBD1; cdr3_nt: TGTGCCAGCAGCGCCCACAGGGGGCTTGGTACTGAAGCTTTCTTT; cdr3_aa: CASSAHRGLGTEAFF
j_call: TRBJ1-1; v_call: TRBV28; clone_size: .; d_call: .; cdr3_nt: TGTGCCAGCAGTTTGCGCTTCGAAGCTTTCTTT; cdr3_aa: CASSLRFEAFF
j_call: TRBJ1-1; v_call: TRBV5-5; clone_size: .; d_call: .; cdr3_nt: TGTGCCAGCAGCTTGTGGGGCAGGGAGGACACTGAAGCTTTCTTT; cdr3_aa: CASSLWGREDTEAFF
j_call: TRBJ2-1; v_call: TRBV5-1; clone_size: .; d_call: TRBD1; cdr3_nt: TGCGCCAGCAGCCGGGGGACAGGGCCATACAATGAGCAGTTCTTC; cdr3_aa: CASSRGTGPYNEQFF
j_call: TRBJ2-7; v_call: TRBV5-5; clone_size: .; d_call: TRBD1; cdr3_nt: TGTGCCAGCAGCGTAGTGACAGGGGGTGAGGACGAGCAGTACTTC; cdr3_aa: CASSVVTGGEDEQYF
j_call: TRBJ2-6; v_call: TRBV12-3/TRBV12-4; clone_size: .; d_call: .; cdr3_nt: TGTGCCAGCAGAGTCTCTGGGGCCAACGTCCTGACTTTC; cdr3_aa: CASRVSGANVLTF